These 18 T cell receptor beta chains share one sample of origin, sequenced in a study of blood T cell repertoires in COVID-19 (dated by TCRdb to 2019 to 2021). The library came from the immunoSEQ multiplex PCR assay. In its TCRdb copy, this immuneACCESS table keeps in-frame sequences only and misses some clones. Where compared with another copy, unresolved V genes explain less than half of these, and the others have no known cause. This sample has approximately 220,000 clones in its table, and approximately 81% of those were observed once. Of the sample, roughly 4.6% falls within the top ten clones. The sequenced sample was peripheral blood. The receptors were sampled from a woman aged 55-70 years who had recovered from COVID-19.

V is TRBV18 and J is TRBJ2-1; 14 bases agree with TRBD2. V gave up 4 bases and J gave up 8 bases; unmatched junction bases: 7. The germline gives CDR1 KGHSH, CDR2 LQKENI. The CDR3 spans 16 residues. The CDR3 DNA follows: TGTGCCAGCTCACGATTGACTAGCGGGGGGGCTTATGAGCAGTTCTTC. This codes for CASSRLTSGGAYEQFF.

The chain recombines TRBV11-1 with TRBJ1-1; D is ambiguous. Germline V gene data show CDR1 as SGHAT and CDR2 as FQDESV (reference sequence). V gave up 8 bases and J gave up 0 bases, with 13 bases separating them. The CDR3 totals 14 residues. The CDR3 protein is CASRRGGMNTEAFF. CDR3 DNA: TGTGCCAGCCGACGGGGAGGCATGAACACTGAAGCTTTCTTT.

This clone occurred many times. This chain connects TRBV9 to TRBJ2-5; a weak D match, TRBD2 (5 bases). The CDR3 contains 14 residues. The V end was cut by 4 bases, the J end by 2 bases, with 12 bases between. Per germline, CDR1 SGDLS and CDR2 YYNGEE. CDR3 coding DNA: TGTGCCAGCAGCCCTCGGACTGATCAAGAGACCCAGTACTTC. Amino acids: CASSPRTDQETQYF.

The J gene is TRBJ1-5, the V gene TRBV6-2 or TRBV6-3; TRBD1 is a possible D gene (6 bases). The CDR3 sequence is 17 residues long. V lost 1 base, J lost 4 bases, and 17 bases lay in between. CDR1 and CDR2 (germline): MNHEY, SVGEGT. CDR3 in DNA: TGTGCCAGCAGTTACTTGAGATACCAGGGGTGGAATCAGCCCCAGCATTTT. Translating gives CASSYLRYQGWNQPQHF.

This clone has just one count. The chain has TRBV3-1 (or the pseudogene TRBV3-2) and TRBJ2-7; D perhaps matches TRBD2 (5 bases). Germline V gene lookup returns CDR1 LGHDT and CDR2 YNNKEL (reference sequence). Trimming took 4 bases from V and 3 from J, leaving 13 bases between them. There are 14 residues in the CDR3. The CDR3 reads CASSPRAGNYEQYF. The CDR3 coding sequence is TGTGCCAGCAGCCCCCGGGCGGGCAACTACGAGCAGTACTTC.

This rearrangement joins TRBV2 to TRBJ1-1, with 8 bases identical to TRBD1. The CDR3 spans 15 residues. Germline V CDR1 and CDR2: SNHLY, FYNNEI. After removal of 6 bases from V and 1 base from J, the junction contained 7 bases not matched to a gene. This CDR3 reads CASRDGQGPNTEAFF. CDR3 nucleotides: TGTGCCAGCAGGGATGGACAGGGACCGAACACTGAAGCTTTCTTT.

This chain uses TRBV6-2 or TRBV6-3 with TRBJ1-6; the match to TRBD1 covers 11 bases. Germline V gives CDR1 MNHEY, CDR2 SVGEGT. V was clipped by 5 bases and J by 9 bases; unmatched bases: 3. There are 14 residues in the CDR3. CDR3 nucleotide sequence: TGTGCCAGCAGTCCCGGGACAGGGGGTTCACCCCTCCACTTT. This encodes CASSPGTGGSPLHF.

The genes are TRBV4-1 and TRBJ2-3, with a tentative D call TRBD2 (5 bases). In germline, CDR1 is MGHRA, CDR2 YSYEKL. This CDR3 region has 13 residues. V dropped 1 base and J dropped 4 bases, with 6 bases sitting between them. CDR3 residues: CASSQGESDTQYF. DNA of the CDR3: TGCGCCAGCAGCCAAGGGGAGTCAGATACGCAGTATTTT.

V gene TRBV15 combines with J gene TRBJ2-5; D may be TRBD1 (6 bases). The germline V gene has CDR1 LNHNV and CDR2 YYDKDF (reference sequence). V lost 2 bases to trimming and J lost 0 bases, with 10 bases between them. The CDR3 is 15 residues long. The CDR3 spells CATSRPGHNQETQYF. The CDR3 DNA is TGTGCCACCAGCAGACCGGGACACAACCAAGAGACCCAGTACTTC.

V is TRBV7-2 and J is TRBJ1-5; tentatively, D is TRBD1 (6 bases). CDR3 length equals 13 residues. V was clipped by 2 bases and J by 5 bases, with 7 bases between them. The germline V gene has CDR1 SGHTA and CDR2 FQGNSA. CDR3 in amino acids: CASSLQGHQPQHF. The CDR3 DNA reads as TGTGCCAGCAGCTTACAGGGGCATCAGCCCCAGCATTTT.

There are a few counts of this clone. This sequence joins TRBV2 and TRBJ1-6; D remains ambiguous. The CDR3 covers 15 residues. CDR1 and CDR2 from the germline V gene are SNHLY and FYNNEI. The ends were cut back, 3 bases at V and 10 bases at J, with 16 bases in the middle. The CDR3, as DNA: TGTGCCAGCAGTGATGAGGGTCGCCTTTCGTCACCCCTCCACTTT. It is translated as CASSDEGRLSSPLHF.

This CDR3 reads CASSQDRLAGGQYF. In DNA form, the CDR3 reads TGTGCCAGCAGCCAAGATAGGCTAGCCGGAGGGCAGTACTTC. The genes are TRBV14 and TRBJ2-7; maybe TRBD2 (5 bases). The V end lost 0 bases, the J end lost 9 bases, and 15 bases lay between the germline ends. CDR3 length: 14 residues. Per germline, CDR1 SGHDN and CDR2 FVKESK.

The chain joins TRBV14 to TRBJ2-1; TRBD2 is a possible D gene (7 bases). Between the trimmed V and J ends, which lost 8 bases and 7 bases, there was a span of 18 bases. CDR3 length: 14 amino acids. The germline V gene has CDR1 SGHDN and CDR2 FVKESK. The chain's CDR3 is CASEAWGGQNEQFF. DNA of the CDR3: TGTGCCAGCGAGGCGTGGGGGGGGCAAAATGAGCAGTTCTTC. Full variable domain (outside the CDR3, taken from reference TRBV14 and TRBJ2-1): EAGVTQFPSHSVIEKGQTVTLRCDPISGHDNLYWYRRVMGKEIKFLLHFVKESKQDESGMPNNRFLAERTGGTYSTLKVQPAELEDSGVYFCASEAWGGQNEQFFGPGTRLTVL.

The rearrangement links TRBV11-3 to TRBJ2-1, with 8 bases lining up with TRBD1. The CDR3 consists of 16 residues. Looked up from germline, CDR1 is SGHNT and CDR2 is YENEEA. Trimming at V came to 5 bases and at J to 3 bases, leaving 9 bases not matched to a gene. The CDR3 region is CASSLRKTGDYNEQFF. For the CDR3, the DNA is TGTGCCAGCAGCCTCCGGAAGACAGGGGACTACAATGAGCAGTTCTTC.

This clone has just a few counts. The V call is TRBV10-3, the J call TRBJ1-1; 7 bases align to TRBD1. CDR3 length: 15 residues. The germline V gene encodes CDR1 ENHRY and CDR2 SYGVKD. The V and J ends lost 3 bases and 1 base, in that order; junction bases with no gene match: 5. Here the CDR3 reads CAISDWDSANTEAFF. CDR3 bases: TGTGCCATCAGTGACTGGGACAGTGCGAACACTGAAGCTTTCTTT.

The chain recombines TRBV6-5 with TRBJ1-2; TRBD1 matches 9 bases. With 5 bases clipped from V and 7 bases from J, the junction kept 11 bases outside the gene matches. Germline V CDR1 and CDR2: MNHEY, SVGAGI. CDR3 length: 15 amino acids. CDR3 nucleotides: TGTGCCAGCAGTCCTACAGGGGGCGGAGTGCGTGGCTACACCTTC. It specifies CASSPTGGGVRGYTF.

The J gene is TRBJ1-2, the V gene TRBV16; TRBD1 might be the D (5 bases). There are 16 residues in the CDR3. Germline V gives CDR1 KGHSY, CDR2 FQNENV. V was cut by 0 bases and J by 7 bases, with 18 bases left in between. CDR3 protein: CASSQSFTGVSPGYTF. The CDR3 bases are TGTGCCAGCAGCCAATCGTTTACGGGGGTTAGTCCTGGCTACACCTTC.

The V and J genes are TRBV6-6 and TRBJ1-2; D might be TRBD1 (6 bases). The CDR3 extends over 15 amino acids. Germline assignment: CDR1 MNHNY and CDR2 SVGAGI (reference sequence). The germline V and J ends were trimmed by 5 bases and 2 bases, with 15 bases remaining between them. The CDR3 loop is CASSTTGILNYGYTF. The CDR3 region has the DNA TGTGCCAGCAGTACGACAGGAATACTGAACTATGGCTACACCTTC.